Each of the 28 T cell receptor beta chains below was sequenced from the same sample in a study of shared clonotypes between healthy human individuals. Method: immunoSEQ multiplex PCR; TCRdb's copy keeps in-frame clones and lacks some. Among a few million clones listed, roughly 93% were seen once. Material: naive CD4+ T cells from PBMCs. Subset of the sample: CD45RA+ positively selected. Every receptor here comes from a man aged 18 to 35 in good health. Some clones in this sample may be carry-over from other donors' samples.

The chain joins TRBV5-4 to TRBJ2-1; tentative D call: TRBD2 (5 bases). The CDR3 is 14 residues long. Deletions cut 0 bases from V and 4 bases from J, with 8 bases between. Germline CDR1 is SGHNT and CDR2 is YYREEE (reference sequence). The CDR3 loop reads CASSLVEVYNEQFF. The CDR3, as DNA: TGTGCCAGCAGCTTGGTGGAGGTATACAATGAGCAGTTCTTC.

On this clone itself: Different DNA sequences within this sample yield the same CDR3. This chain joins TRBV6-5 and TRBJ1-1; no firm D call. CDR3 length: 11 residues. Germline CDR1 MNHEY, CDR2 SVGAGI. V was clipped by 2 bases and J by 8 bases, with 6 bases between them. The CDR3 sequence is CASSYMGEAFF. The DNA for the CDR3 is TGTGCCAGCAGTTACATGGGGGAAGCTTTCTTT.

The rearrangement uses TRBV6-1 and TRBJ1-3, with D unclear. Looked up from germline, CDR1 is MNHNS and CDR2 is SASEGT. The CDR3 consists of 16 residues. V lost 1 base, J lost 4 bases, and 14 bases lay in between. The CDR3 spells CASSEVSQATGNTIYF. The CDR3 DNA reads TGTGCCAGCAGTGAAGTGTCGCAGGCCACGGGAAACACCATATATTTT.

The chain's CDR3 is CASIPSGTGTGYTF. The CDR3 region has the DNA TGTGCCAGCATCCCCTCCGGGACAGGGACTGGCTACACCTTC. The chain combines TRBV6-1 with TRBJ1-2; 9 bases are a match to TRBD1. Germline V lookup: CDR1 MNHNS, CDR2 SASEGT. Unmatched junction bases numbered 10, after V lost 7 bases and J lost 7 bases. CDR3 length: 14 residues.

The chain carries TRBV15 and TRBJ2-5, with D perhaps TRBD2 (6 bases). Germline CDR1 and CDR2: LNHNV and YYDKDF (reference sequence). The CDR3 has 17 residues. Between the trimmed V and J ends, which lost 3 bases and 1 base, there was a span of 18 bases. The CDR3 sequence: CATSSPGGTRGQETQYF. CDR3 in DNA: TGTGCCACCAGCAGTCCCGGGGGTACGAGGGGCCAAGAGACCCAGTACTTC.

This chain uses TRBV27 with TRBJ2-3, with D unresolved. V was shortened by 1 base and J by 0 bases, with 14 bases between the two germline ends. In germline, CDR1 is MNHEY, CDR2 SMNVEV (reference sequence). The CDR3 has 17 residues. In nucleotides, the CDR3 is TGTGCCAGCAGTTTATTGTGGTCAGAGCCTAGCACAGATACGCAGTATTTT. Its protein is CASSLLWSEPSTDTQYF.

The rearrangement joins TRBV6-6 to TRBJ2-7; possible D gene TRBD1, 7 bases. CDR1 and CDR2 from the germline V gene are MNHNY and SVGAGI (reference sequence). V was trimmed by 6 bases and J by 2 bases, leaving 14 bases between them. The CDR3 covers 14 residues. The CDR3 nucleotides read TGTGCCAGCAGGCCAGGGGGGCCCCCCTACGAGCAGTACTTC. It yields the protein CASRPGGPPYEQYF.

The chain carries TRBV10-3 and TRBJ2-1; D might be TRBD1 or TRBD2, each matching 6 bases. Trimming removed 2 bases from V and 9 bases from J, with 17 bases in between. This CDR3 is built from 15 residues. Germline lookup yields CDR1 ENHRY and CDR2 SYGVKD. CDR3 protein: CAISETGSASVEQFF. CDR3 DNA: TGTGCCATCAGTGAGACAGGGTCGGCTAGCGTTGAGCAGTTCTTC.

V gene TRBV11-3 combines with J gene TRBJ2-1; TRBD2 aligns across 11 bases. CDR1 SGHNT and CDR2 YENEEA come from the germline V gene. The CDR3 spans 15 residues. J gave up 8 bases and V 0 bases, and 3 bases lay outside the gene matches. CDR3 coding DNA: TGTGCCAGCAGCTTAGATAGCGGGAGGGTGGATGAGCAGTTCTTC. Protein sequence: CASSLDSGRVDEQFF.

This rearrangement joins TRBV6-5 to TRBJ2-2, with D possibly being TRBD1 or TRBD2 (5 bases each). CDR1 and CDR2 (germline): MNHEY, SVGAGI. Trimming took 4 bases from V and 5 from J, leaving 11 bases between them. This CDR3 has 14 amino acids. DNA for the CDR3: TGTGCCAGCAGTTCCCTGAGGGGTACCGGGGAGCTGTTTTTT. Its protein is CASSSLRGTGELFF.

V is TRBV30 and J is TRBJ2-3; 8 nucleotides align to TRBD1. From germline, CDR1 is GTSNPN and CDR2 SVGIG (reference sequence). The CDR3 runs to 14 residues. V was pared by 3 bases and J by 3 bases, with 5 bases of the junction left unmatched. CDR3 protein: CAWSRTGPTDTQYF. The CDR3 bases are TGTGCCTGGAGCCGGACAGGGCCAACAGATACGCAGTATTTT.

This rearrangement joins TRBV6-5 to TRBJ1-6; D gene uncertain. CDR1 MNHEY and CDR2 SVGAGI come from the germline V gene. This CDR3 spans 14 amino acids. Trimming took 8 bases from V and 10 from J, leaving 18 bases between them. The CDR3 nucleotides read TGTGCCAGCCGCCCTACGGAATTCGAATCACCCCTCCACTTT. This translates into CASRPTEFESPLHF.

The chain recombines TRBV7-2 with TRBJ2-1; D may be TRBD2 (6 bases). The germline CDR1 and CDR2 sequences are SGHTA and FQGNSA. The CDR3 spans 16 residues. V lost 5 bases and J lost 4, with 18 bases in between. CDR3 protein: CASSRNRDWKYNEQFF. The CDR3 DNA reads TGTGCCAGCAGCCGTAACCGGGACTGGAAATACAATGAGCAGTTCTTC.

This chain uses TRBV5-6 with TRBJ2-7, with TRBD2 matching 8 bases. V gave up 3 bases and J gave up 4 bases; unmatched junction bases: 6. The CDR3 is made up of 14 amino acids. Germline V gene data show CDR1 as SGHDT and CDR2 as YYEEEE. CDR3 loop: CASSSPSGFYEQYF. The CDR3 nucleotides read TGTGCCAGCAGCTCACCTAGCGGGTTTTACGAGCAGTACTTC.

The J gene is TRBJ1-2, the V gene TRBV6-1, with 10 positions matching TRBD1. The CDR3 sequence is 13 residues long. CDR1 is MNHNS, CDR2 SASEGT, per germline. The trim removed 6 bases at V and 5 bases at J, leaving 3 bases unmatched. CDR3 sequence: CASRRTGGYGYTF. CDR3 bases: TGTGCCAGCAGGAGGACAGGGGGATATGGCTACACCTTC.

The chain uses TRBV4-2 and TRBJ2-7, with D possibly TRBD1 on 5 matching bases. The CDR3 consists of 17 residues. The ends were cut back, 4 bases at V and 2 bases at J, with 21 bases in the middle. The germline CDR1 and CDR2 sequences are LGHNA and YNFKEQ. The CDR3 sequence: CASSRESDSYQPYEQYF. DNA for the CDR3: TGTGCCAGCAGCCGTGAATCTGACAGTTATCAGCCCTACGAGCAGTACTTC.

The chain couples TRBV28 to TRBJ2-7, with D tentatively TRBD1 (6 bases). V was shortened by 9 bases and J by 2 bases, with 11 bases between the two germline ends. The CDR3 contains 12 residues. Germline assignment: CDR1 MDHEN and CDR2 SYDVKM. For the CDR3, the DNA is TGTGCCAGTTGGCAGGGGCCCTACGAGCAGTACTTC. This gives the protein CASWQGPYEQYF.

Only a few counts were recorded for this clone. The CDR3 sequence is CASSESQYSNQPQHF. The CDR3 DNA reads TGTGCCAGCAGTGAATCCCAGTATAGCAATCAGCCCCAGCATTTT. The V and J genes are TRBV6-1 and TRBJ1-5, with D uncertain. In germline, CDR1 is MNHNS, CDR2 SASEGT. Trimming removed 2 bases at V and 0 bases at J, with 8 bases between. This CDR3 comprises 15 residues.

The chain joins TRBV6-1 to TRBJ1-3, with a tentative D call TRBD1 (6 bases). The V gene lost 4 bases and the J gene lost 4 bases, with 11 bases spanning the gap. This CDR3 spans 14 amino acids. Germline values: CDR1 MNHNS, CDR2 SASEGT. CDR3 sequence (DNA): TGTGCCAGCAGTGTACAGGGTTCCGGAAACACCATATATTTT. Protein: CASSVQGSGNTIYF.

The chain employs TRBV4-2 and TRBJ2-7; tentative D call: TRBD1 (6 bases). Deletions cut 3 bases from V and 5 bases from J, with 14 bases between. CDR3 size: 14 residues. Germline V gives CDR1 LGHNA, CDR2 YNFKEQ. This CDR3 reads CASSHGQGSDEQYF. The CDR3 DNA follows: TGTGCCAGCAGCCATGGGCAGGGGAGTGACGAGCAGTACTTC.

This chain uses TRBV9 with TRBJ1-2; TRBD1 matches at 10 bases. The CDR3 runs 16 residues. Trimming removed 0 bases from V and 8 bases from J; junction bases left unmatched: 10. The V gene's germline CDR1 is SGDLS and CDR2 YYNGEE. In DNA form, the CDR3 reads TGTGCCAGCAGCGTAGCCCCCGGGACAGGGGCCGGAGGCTACACCTTC. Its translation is CASSVAPGTGAGGYTF.

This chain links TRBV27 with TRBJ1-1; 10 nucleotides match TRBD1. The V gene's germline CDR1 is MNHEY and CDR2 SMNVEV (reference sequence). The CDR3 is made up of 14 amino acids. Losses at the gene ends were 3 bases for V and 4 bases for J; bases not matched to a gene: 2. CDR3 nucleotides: TGTGCCAGCAGTTTGACAGGGGGCGTCACTGAAGCTTTCTTT. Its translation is CASSLTGGVTEAFF.

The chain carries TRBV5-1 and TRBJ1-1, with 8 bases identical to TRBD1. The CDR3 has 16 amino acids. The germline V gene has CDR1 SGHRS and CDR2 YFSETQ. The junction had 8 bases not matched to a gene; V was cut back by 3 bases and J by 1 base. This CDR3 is CASSSRTGRKNTEAFF. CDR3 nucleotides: TGCGCCAGCAGCTCCCGGACAGGGCGGAAGAACACTGAAGCTTTCTTT.

The DNA of the CDR3 is TGTGCCAGCACCCGAGGGGCGGGAGGGCAGTTCTTC. Encoded protein: CASTRGAGGQFF. The chain is built from TRBV5-4 and TRBJ2-1; TRBD2 matches 8 bases. V lost 6 bases, J lost 12 bases, and 8 bases stayed unmatched. CDR1 is SGHNT and CDR2 is YYREEE in the germline V gene (reference sequence). This CDR3 is 12 amino acids long.

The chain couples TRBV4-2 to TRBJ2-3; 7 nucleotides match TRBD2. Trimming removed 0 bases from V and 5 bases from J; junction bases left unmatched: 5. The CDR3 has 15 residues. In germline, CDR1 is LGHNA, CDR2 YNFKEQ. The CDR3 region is CASSQDGVAGDTQYF. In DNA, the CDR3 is TGTGCCAGCAGCCAAGATGGGGTAGCGGGAGATACGCAGTATTTT.

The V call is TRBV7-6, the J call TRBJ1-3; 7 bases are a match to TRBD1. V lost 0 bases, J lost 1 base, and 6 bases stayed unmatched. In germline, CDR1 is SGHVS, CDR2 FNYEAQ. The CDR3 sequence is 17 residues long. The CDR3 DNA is TGTGCCAGCAGCTTAGCGGGACAGACTCTATCTGGAAACACCATATATTTT. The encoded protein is CASSLAGQTLSGNTIYF.

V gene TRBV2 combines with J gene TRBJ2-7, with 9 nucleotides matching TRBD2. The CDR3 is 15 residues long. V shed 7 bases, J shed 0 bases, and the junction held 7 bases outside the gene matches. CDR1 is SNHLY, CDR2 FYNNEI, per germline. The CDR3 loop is CASMPLAGYSYEQYF. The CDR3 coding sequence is TGTGCCAGCATGCCCCTAGCGGGATACTCCTACGAGCAGTACTTC.

This CDR3 is CASSSGGQQFF. CDR3 in DNA: TGTGCCAGCTCATCCGGCGGGCAGCAGTTCTTC. V usage is TRBV18 and J usage is TRBJ2-1; perhaps TRBD2 as D (5 bases). V lost 5 bases and J lost 11, with 10 bases in between. There are 11 residues in the CDR3. Germline loops: CDR1 KGHSH, CDR2 LQKENI.